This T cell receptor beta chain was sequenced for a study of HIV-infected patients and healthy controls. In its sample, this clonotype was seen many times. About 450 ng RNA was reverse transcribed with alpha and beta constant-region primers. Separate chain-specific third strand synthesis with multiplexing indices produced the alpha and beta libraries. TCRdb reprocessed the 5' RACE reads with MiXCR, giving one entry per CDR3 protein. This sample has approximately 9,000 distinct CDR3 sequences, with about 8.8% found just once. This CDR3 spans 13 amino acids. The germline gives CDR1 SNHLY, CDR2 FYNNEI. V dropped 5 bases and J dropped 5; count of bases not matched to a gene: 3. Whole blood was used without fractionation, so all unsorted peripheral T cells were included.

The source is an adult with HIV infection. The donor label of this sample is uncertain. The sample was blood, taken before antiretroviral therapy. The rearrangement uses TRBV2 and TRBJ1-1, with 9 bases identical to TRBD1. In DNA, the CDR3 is TGTGCCAGCAGTAGGACAGGGGAAACTGAAGCTTTCTTT. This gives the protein CASSRTGETEAFF.